Following are 7 T cell receptor beta chains from one sample sequenced in a study of blood T cell repertoires in COVID-19. The table came from immunoSEQ multiplex PCR; TCRdb's copy has only in-frame clones and leaves some out. This sample carries 110,000 or so clones, about nine tenths of them seen once, and the ten largest clones take 7.7%. The sequencing input was peripheral blood. The receptor set was obtained from a human donor in a cohort sampled during active COVID-19.

The chain uses TRBV27 and TRBJ2-1, with D perhaps TRBD2 (5 bases). This CDR3 contains 13 residues. Trimming removed 6 bases at V and 2 bases at J, with 8 bases between. Germline CDR1 is MNHEY and CDR2 is SMNVEV (reference sequence). CDR3 in amino acids: CASSFGTYNEQFF. The CDR3 DNA reads as TGTGCCAGCAGCTTCGGGACCTACAATGAGCAGTTCTTC.

The genes are TRBV7-2 and TRBJ2-7; 13 bases fit TRBD2. CDR1 is SGHTA, CDR2 FQGNSA, per germline. This CDR3 has 15 amino acids. The trim removed 5 bases at V and 2 bases at J, leaving 3 bases unmatched. Here the CDR3 reads CASSHTSGGAYEQYF. The CDR3 DNA reads TGTGCCAGCAGCCATACTAGCGGGGGGGCCTACGAGCAGTACTTC. Combining the CDR3 with reference TRBV7-2 and TRBJ2-7 gives the whole variable domain GAGVSQSPSNKVTEKGKDVELRCDPISGHTALYWYRQSLGQGLEFLIYFQGNSAPDKSGLPSDRFSAERTGGSVSTLTIQRTQQEDSAVYLCASSHTSGGAYEQYFGPGTRLTVT.

The CDR3, as DNA: TGTGCCAGCAGTCAAACAGGGGTCGCTTTCTTT. Protein: CASSQTGVAFF. The V call is TRBV12-3 or TRBV12-4, the J call TRBJ1-1; TRBD1 matches at 7 bases. CDR3 size: 11 residues. V was clipped by 5 bases and J by 11 bases; unmatched bases: 5.

The chain has TRBV6-5 and TRBJ2-2, with D tentatively TRBD2 (7 bases). The germline V and J ends were trimmed by 9 bases and 6 bases, with 20 bases remaining between them. The CDR3 runs to 15 residues. The germline V gene has CDR1 MNHEY and CDR2 SVGAGI. CDR3 coding DNA: TGTGCCAGTCGTACTCGACCGGGGGGCGCCGGGGAGCTGTTTTTT. It translates to CASRTRPGGAGELFF.

The chain joins TRBV20-1 to TRBJ2-4, with 11 bases matching TRBD1. The J segment lost 8 bases and the V segment lost 3 bases, leaving 6 bases of the junction unmatched. Germline CDR1 is DFQATT and CDR2 is SNEGSKA (reference sequence). This CDR3 has 14 residues. For the CDR3, the DNA is TGCAGTGCTAGTCCCGGGACAGGGGGAGACATTCAGTACTTC. Encoded protein: CSASPGTGGDIQYF.

The V call is TRBV19, the J call TRBJ1-6, with D perhaps matching TRBD1 (5 bases). CDR1 LNHDA and CDR2 SQIVND come from the germline V gene (reference sequence). Trimming removed 3 bases from V and 7 bases from J, with 19 bases in between. This CDR3 has 17 residues. In nucleotides, the CDR3 is TGTGCCAGTAGTATTGCGGGGCGCTCGACCGGGAATTCACCCCTCCACTTT. It codes for CASSIAGRSTGNSPLHF.

This clone was counted a few times. The V call is TRBV7-7, the J call TRBJ2-2; D ambiguous. Trimming took off 4 bases at V and 1 base at J, with 10 bases between the two ends. In germline, CDR1 is SSHAT, CDR2 FNYEAQ (reference sequence). The CDR3 is 15 amino acids. CDR3 in amino acids: CASSSMALNTGELFF. The CDR3 coding sequence is TGTGCCAGCAGCTCAATGGCCTTGAACACCGGGGAGCTGTTTTTT.